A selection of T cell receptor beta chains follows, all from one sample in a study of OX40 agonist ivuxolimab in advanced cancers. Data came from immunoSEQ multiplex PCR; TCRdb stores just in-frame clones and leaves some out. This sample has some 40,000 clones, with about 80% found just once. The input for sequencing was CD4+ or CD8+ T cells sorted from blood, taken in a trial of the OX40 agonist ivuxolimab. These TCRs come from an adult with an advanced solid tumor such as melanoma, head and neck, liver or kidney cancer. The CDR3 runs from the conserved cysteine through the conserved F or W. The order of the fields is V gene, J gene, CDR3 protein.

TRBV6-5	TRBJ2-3	CASSISDTQYF
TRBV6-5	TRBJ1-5	CATQSRRGRFEPQHF
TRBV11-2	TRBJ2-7	CASSWPGGAEQYF
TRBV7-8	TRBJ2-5	CASSLVQSGGGLQETQYF
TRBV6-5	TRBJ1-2	CASSEAGGYTF
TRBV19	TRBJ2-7	CASSIGTGRAYEQYF
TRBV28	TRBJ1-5	CASSLTRDHQPQHF
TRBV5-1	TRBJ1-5	CASSLVPDQPQHF
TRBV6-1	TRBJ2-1	CASSEQFYNEQFF
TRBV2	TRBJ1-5	CASRGQGNQPQHF